Shown below are 18 T cell receptor beta chains from a single sample sequenced in a study of OX40 agonist ivuxolimab in advanced cancers. Here immunoSEQ multiplex PCR was the method, and the copy in TCRdb shows in-frame clones only, minus some. The sample includes around 62,000 clones, more than 75% seen only once; the top ten take 0.38%. Sequences were derived from CD4+ or CD8+ T cells sorted from blood, sampled in a trial of the OX40 agonist ivuxolimab. The receptor set was obtained from an adult with an advanced solid tumor such as melanoma, head and neck, liver or kidney cancer.

The J gene is TRBJ1-6, the V gene TRBV25-1, with D possibly matching TRBD1 (5 bases). The V gene's germline CDR1 is MGHDK and CDR2 SYGVNS. Trimming stripped 6 bases from V and 6 bases from J, with 12 bases between. The CDR3 is 14 amino acids. The CDR3 reads CASRGTTPNSPLHF. The CDR3 region has the DNA TGTGCCAGCAGAGGGACGACCCCTAATTCACCCCTCCACTTT.

The rearrangement links TRBV19 to TRBJ2-1; D is perhaps TRBD2 (7 bases). CDR1 LNHDA and CDR2 SQIVND come from the germline V gene (reference sequence). The V end was cut by 4 bases, the J end by 6 bases, with 19 bases between. This CDR3 is built from 16 residues. The chain's CDR3 is CASSRPDRGAVNEQFF. For the CDR3, the DNA is TGTGCCAGTAGTAGACCCGATCGGGGGGCTGTCAATGAGCAGTTCTTC.

The chain has TRBV9 and TRBJ1-3, with D uncertain. This CDR3 is built from 16 residues. Germline CDR1 is SGDLS and CDR2 is YYNGEE. V lost 0 bases and J lost 0, with 10 bases in between. The CDR3 nucleotides are TGTGCCAGCAGCGTAGACGTGACAAACTCTGGAAACACCATATATTTT. As protein: CASSVDVTNSGNTIYF.

The V and J genes are TRBV5-1 and TRBJ1-6; D gene unclear. The germline V gene encodes CDR1 SGHRS and CDR2 YFSETQ. This CDR3 comprises 18 residues. V lost 4 bases, J lost 3 bases, and 20 bases lay in between. Written as DNA, the CDR3 is TGCGCCAGCAGCGCGAGGACCCTAGAGGCCCTCTATAATTCACCCCTCCACTTT. It specifies CASSARTLEALYNSPLHF. Drawing the rest from reference TRBV5-1 and TRBJ1-6, the complete variable domain is KAGVTQTPRYLIKTRGQQVTLSCSPISGHRSVSWYQQTPGQGLQFLFEYFSETQRNKGNFPGRFSGRQFSNSRSEMNVSTLELGDSALYLCASSARTLEALYNSPLHFGNGTRLTVT.

The chain employs TRBV5-1 and TRBJ2-3; 10 bases fit TRBD1. V lost 1 base and J lost 4; bases outside the gene matches: 9. From germline, CDR1 is SGHRS and CDR2 YFSETQ. This CDR3 is built from 17 residues. Here the CDR3 reads CASSLSPGTGDSDTQYF. The CDR3 nucleotides read TGCGCCAGCAGCTTGAGTCCCGGGACAGGGGACTCAGATACGCAGTATTTT.

The rearrangement uses TRBV4-1 and TRBJ1-2; D is uncertain. Germline CDR1 reads MGHRA; CDR2 reads YSYEKL. V lost 1 base, J lost 3 bases, and 15 bases lay in between. This CDR3 region has 16 residues. The CDR3, as DNA: TGCGCCAGCAGCCAAGTCCAGGCCGCCCGGGACTATGGCTACACCTTC. It translates to CASSQVQAARDYGYTF.

This clone was counted a few times. V usage is TRBV9 and J usage is TRBJ1-1, with D unclear. The CDR3 has 15 amino acids. The germline CDR1 and CDR2 sequences are SGDLS and YYNGEE. Trimming left V 0 bases short and J 2 bases short, with 11 bases between. DNA of the CDR3: TGTGCCAGCAGCGTAGTTAGTGTATTAAACACTGAAGCTTTCTTT. Translating gives CASSVVSVLNTEAFF. The complete variable domain, with remaining parts taken from reference TRBV9 and TRBJ1-1, reads DSGVTQTPKHLITATGQRVTLRCSPRSGDLSVYWYQQSLDQGLQFLIQYYNGEERAKGNILERFSAQQFPDLHSELNLSSLELGDSALYFCASSVVSVLNTEAFFGQGTRLTVV.

This chain joins TRBV5-4 and TRBJ1-2; 9 bases are a match to TRBD1. In germline, CDR1 is SGHNT, CDR2 YYREEE (reference sequence). V trimming: 1 base; J trimming: 2 bases; junction bases outside the gene matches: 3. The CDR3 consists of 15 residues. This chain's CDR3 is CASSLSGTGNYGYTF. In nucleotides, the CDR3 is TGTGCCAGCAGCTTGTCAGGGACAGGGAACTATGGCTACACCTTC.

The genes are TRBV18 and TRBJ2-6; D possibly corresponds to TRBD2 (5 bases). Germline-derived CDR1 and CDR2 are KGHSH and LQKENI. V lost 0 bases, J lost 4 bases, and 7 bases lay in between. The CDR3 is made up of 15 amino acids. CDR3 DNA: TGTGCCAGCTCACCACCGGAGGTGGGGGCCAACGTCCTGACTTTC. Its translation: CASSPPEVGANVLTF. Filled out from reference TRBV18 and TRBJ2-6, the complete variable domain reads NAGVMQNPRHLVRRRGQEARLRCSPMKGHSHVYWYRQLPEEGLKFMVYLQKENIIDESGMPKERFSAEFPKEGPSILRIQQVVRGDSAAYFCASSPPEVGANVLTFGAGSRLTVL.

The genes are TRBV27 and TRBJ1-2; 7 nucleotides align to TRBD1. This CDR3 region has 14 residues. Germline loops: CDR1 MNHEY, CDR2 SMNVEV (reference sequence). V trimming: 5 bases; J trimming: 4 bases; junction bases outside the gene matches: 7. The CDR3 bases are TGTGCCAGCAGTCCTAGACAGGGAGGCTATGGCTACACCTTC. Translated: CASSPRQGGYGYTF.

Of note for this clone: One end of the junction fails to match germline, which may point to a read error. This sequence joins TRBV28 and TRBJ1-4; the D gene is possibly TRBD1 (6 bases). This CDR3 region has 12 residues. Looked up from germline, CDR1 is MDHEN and CDR2 is SYDVKM. The CDR3 region has the DNA TGTGCCAGCAGTTTATCCCTCCAGGGGCCTCATTTT. Translating gives CASSLSLQGPHF.

This clone came up once. The chain couples TRBV7-6 to TRBJ2-7; 9 bases align to TRBD1. CDR3 length: 13 amino acids. The trim removed 5 bases at V and 5 bases at J, leaving 4 bases unmatched. Germline CDR1 reads SGHVS; CDR2 reads FNYEAQ. CDR3 sequence: CASSRTGVHEQYF. CDR3 DNA sequence: TGTGCCAGCAGCAGGACAGGGGTCCACGAGCAGTACTTC.

A single count supports this clone. The V call is TRBV6-1, the J call TRBJ1-5; D gene unclear. V gave up 2 bases and J gave up 7 bases, with 9 bases separating them. Germline CDR1 and CDR2: MNHNS and SASEGT. The CDR3 runs to 13 residues. DNA of the CDR3: TGTGCCAGCAGTGAAAGTCGGCAGCAGCCCCAGCATTTT. It encodes CASSESRQQPQHF.

This clone occurred a few times. This CDR3 is also generated by other DNA sequences in the sample. The chain's CDR3 is CASSYSILGSYEQYF. The CDR3 nucleotides are TGTGCCAGCAGTTACTCGATTCTTGGCTCCTACGAGCAGTACTTC. The chain is built from TRBV6-5 and TRBJ2-7; no reliable D call. This CDR3 spans 15 amino acids. With 0 bases removed from V and 0 bases from J, the gap between germline ends came to 9 bases. Germline lookup yields CDR1 MNHEY and CDR2 SVGAGI.

In nucleotides, the CDR3 is TGTGCCAGCAGCTTAAGTTCGAGCGGGGACTACGGGGAGCTGTTTTTT. Its protein product is CASSLSSSGDYGELFF. The rearrangement joins TRBV7-2 to TRBJ2-2; 7 positions match TRBD2. Germline loops: CDR1 SGHTA, CDR2 FQGNSA. The ends lost 2 bases at V and 7 bases at J; junction bases unmatched: 10. The CDR3 contains 16 residues.

V and J are TRBV6-1 and TRBJ1-5; D is ambiguous. Germline CDR1 and CDR2: MNHNS and SASEGT. The CDR3 sequence is 13 residues long. V lost 0 bases to trimming and J lost 7 bases, with 7 bases between them. CDR3 protein: CASSEASRQPQHF. The CDR3 region has the DNA TGTGCCAGCAGTGAAGCGAGCAGGCAGCCCCAGCATTTT.

This chain uses TRBV19 with TRBJ2-5; TRBD1 matches at 7 bases. J was trimmed by 4 bases and V by 8 bases; bases with no gene match: 4. The CDR3 extends over 12 amino acids. Looked up from germline, CDR1 is LNHDA and CDR2 is SQIVND (reference sequence). The CDR3 DNA reads as TGTGCCAGTGCTGGGACAGTAGAGACCCAGTACTTC. Translating gives CASAGTVETQYF.

The chain has TRBV2 and TRBJ1-1; D gene unclear. CDR1 is SNHLY, CDR2 FYNNEI, per germline. This CDR3 has 13 residues. The ends were cut back, 0 bases at V and 6 bases at J, with 8 bases in the middle. CDR3 sequence: CASSEALISEAFF. In DNA form, the CDR3 reads TGTGCCAGCAGTGAAGCGCTTATATCTGAAGCTTTCTTT.